Listed below are T cell receptor beta chains from one sample, sequenced in a study of T cells after yellow fever vaccination. TCRdb recomputed calls from the 5' RACE reads with MiXCR, one row per CDR3 protein. The sample includes 250,000 or so distinct CDR3 sequences, 6% to 8% seen only once; the top ten take 1% to 1.2%. The sample was CD4+ T cells sorted from PBMCs, taken on the day of the yellow fever booster vaccination. Receptors originate from a man between 25 and 39 years old who received the YFV17D yellow fever vaccine. Each CDR3 is given with its conserved first and last residue. A D gene is named only where the DNA matches it firmly. Rows may omit the clone size; those that give it use once, few, many or a size class.

v_gene: TRBV15; abundance: once; d_gene: .; j_gene: TRBJ2-7; CDR3nt: TGTGCCACCAGCAGAGATCGTCAGGCCTACGAGCAGTACTTC; CDR3aa: CATSRDRQAYEQYF
v_gene: TRBV20-1; abundance: .; d_gene: TRBD2; j_gene: TRBJ2-1; CDR3nt: TGCTGTGCTAGAGGACTAGCGGGAGGGGGTCCCTACAATGAGCAGTTCTTC; CDR3aa: CCARGLAGGGPYNEQFF
v_gene: TRBV19; abundance: .; d_gene: .; j_gene: TRBJ2-5; CDR3nt: TGTGCCAGTAGTCCGGGACGGATCCAAGAGACCCAGTACTTC; CDR3aa: CASSPGRIQETQYF
v_gene: TRBV5-1; abundance: .; d_gene: TRBD1; j_gene: TRBJ2-7; CDR3nt: TGCGCCAGCAGCTTAGGACAGGGGGCCCTCTACGAGCAGTACTTC; CDR3aa: CASSLGQGALYEQYF
v_gene: TRBV4-3; abundance: many; d_gene: TRBD1; j_gene: TRBJ1-6; CDR3nt: TGCGCCAGCAGCCAGTCGGACAGGGGGAATTCACCCCTCCACTTT; CDR3aa: CASSQSDRGNSPLHF
v_gene: TRBV6-5; abundance: .; d_gene: TRBD2; j_gene: TRBJ2-2; CDR3nt: TGTGCCAGCAGTTACCTTGGGACTAGATCGAACACCGGGGAGCTGTTTTTT; CDR3aa: CASSYLGTRSNTGELFF
v_gene: TRBV5-5; abundance: many; d_gene: TRBD1; j_gene: TRBJ2-1; CDR3nt: TGTGCCAGCATCAGCAGGCCGGGACAGGGGGCCAATGAGCAGTTCTTC; CDR3aa: CASISRPGQGANEQFF
v_gene: TRBV20-1; abundance: many; d_gene: .; j_gene: TRBJ2-3; CDR3nt: TGCAGTGCTAGGGTAATTAGCACAGATACGCAGTATTTT; CDR3aa: CSARVISTDTQYF
v_gene: TRBV15; abundance: .; d_gene: .; j_gene: TRBJ2-5; CDR3nt: TGTGCCACCAGCCTAACCGGGATGGTTAAAGAGACCCAGTACTTC; CDR3aa: CATSLTGMVKETQYF
v_gene: TRBV7-2; abundance: many; d_gene: .; j_gene: TRBJ2-1; CDR3nt: TGTGCCAGCAGCGGGGCGGGCTACTACAATGAGCAGTTCTTC; CDR3aa: CASSGAGYYNEQFF
v_gene: TRBV4-3; abundance: few; d_gene: .; j_gene: TRBJ2-2; CDR3nt: TGCGCCAGCAGCCACTTAGCGGGGGAGCTGTTTTTT; CDR3aa: CASSHLAGELFF
v_gene: TRBV15; abundance: few; d_gene: TRBD1; j_gene: TRBJ1-6; CDR3nt: TGTGCCACCAGCTGGGGACAGGGGAATTCACCCCTCCACTTT; CDR3aa: CATSWGQGNSPLHF
v_gene: TRBV6-5; abundance: many; d_gene: TRBD1; j_gene: TRBJ2-5; CDR3nt: TGTGCCAGCAGTACAGGGGCAGAGACCCAGTACTTC; CDR3aa: CASSTGAETQYF
v_gene: TRBV12-5; abundance: few; d_gene: .; j_gene: TRBJ2-1; CDR3nt: TGTGCTAGTGGTTGGTACAATGAGCAGTTCTTC; CDR3aa: CASGWYNEQFF
v_gene: TRBV11-2; abundance: .; d_gene: .; j_gene: TRBJ2-3; CDR3nt: TGTGCCAGCAGCTTAGGGCCGCTGACAGATACGCAGTATTTT; CDR3aa: CASSLGPLTDTQYF
v_gene: TRBV5-5; abundance: .; d_gene: TRBD1; j_gene: TRBJ1-1; CDR3nt: TGTGCCAGCAGCCGGGCAGGGGGCGCGAACACTGAAGCTTTCTTT; CDR3aa: CASSRAGGANTEAFF
v_gene: TRBV12-3/TRBV12-4; abundance: many; d_gene: TRBD2; j_gene: TRBJ2-2; CDR3nt: TGTGCCAGCAGCCGTAGCGGGCCGACCGGGGAGCTGTTTTTT; CDR3aa: CASSRSGPTGELFF
v_gene: TRBV7-2; abundance: .; d_gene: TRBD1; j_gene: TRBJ1-1; CDR3nt: TGTGCCAGCAGCTTTGGACAGGGGTTCACTGAAGCTTTCTTT; CDR3aa: CASSFGQGFTEAFF
v_gene: TRBV7-2; abundance: few; d_gene: .; j_gene: TRBJ2-3; CDR3nt: TGTGCCAGCAGCAGGACTGCCACAGATACGCAGTATTTT; CDR3aa: CASSRTATDTQYF
v_gene: TRBV4-2; abundance: many; d_gene: TRBD2; j_gene: TRBJ2-3; CDR3nt: TGTGCCAGCAGCCCCGTTCGGGGAGGCGGGAGGGCCCTGGAGTATTTT; CDR3aa: CASSPVRGGGRALEYF